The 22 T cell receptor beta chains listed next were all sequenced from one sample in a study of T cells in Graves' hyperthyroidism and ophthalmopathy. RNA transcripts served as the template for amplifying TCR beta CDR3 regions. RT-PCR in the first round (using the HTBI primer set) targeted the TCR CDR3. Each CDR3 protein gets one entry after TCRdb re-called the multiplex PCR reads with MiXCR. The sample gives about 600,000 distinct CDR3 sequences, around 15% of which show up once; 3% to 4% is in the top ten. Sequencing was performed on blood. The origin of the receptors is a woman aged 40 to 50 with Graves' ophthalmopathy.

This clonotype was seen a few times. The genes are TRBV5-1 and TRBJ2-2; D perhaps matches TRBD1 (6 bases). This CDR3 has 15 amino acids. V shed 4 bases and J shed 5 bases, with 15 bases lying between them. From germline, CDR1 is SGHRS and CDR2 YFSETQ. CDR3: CASSRGQAQTGELFF. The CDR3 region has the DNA TGCGCCAGCAGCAGGGGACAAGCACAAACCGGGGAGCTGTTTTTT.

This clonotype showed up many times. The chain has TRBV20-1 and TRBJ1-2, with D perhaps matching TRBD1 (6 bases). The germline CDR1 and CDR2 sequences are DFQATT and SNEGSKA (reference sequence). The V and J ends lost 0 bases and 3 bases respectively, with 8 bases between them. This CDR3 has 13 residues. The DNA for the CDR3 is TGCAGTGCTAGAGAAACAGGGCACTATGGCTACACCTTC. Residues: CSARETGHYGYTF.

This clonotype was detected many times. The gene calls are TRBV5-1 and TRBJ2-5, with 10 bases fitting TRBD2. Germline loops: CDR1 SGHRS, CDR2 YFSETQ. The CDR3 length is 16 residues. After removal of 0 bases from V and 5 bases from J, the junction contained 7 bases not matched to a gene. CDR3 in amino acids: CASSLVLAGDRETQYF. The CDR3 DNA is TGCGCCAGCAGCTTGGTTCTAGCGGGGGATAGGGAGACCCAGTACTTC.

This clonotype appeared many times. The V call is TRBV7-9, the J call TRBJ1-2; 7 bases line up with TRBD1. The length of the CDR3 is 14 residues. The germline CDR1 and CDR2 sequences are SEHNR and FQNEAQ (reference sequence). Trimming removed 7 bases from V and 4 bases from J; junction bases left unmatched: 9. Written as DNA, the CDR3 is TGTGCCAGCACTAACTCGAACAGGGGCTATGGCTACACCTTC. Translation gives CASTNSNRGYGYTF.

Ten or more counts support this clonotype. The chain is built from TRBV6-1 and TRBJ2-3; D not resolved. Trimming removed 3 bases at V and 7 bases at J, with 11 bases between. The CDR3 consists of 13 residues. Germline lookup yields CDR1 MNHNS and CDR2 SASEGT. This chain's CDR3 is CASSDRVGNTQYF. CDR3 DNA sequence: TGTGCCAGCAGTGATCGGGTAGGGAATACGCAGTATTTT.

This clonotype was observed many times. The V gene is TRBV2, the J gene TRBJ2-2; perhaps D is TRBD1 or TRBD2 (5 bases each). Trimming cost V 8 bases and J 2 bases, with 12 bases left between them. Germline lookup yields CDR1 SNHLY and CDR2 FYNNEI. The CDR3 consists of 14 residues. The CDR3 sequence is CASSGTRNTGELFF. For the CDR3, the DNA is TGTGCCAGCTCCGGGACGCGCAACACCGGGGAGCTGTTTTTT.

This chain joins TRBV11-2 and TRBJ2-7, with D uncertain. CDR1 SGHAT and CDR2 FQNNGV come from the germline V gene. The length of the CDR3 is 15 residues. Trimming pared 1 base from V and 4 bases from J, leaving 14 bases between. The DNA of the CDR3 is TGTGCCAGCAGCTTAGGGCATGTGGGCGGTTACGAGCAGTACTTC. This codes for CASSLGHVGGYEQYF.

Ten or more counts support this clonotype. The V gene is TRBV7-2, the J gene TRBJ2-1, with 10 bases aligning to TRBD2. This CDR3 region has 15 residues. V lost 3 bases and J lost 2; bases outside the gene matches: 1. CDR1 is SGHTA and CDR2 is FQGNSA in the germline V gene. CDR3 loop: CASSFSGRTYNEQFF. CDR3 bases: TGTGCCAGCAGCTTTAGCGGGAGGACCTACAATGAGCAGTTCTTC.

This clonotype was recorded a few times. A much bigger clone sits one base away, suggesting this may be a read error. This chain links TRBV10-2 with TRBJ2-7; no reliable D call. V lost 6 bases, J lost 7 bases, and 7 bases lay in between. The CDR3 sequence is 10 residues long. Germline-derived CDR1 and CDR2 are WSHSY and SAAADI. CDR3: CASRGSEQYF. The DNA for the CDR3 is TGCGCCAGCAGAGGAAGTGAGCAGTACTTC.

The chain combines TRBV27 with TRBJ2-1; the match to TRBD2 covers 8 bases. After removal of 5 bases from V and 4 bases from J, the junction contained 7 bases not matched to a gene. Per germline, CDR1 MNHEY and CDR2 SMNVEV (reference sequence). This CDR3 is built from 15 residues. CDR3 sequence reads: CASSIGLASYNEQFF. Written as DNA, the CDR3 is TGTGCCAGCAGTATCGGACTAGCCTCTTACAATGAGCAGTTCTTC.

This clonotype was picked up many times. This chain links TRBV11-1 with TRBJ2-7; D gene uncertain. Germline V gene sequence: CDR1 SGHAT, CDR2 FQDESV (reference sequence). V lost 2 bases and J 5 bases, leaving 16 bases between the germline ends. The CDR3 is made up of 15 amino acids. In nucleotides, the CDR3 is TGTGCCAGCAGCTTATCCGGACCGACGGTAGACGAGCAGTACTTC. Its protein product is CASSLSGPTVDEQYF.

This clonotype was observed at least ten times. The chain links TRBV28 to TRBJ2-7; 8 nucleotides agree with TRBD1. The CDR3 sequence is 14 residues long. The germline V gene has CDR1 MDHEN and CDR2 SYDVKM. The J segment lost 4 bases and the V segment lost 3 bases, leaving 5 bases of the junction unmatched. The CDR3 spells CASSFGRGPYEQYF. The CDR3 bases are TGTGCCAGCAGTTTCGGCAGGGGGCCTTACGAGCAGTACTTC. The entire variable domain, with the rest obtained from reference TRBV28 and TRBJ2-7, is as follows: DVKVTQSSRYLVKRTGEKVFLECVQDMDHENMFWYRQDPGLGLRLIYFSYDVKMKEKGDIPEGYSVSREKKERFSLILESASTNQTSMYLCASSFGRGPYEQYFGPGTRLTVT.

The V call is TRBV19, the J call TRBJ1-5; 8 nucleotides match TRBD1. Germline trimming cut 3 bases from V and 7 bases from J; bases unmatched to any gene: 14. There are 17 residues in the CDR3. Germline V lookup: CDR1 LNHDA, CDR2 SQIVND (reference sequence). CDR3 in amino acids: CASSMRQGRLPDQPQHF. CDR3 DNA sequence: TGTGCCAGTAGTATGCGACAGGGGAGGCTTCCAGACCAGCCCCAGCATTTT.

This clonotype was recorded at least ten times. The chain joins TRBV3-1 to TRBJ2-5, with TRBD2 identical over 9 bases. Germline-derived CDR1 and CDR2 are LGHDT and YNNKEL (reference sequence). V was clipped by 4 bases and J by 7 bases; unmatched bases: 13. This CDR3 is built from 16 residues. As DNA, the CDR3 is TGTGCCAGCAGCCCACAACCGGGACTAGCAGGAGGGACCCAGTACTTC. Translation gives CASSPQPGLAGGTQYF.

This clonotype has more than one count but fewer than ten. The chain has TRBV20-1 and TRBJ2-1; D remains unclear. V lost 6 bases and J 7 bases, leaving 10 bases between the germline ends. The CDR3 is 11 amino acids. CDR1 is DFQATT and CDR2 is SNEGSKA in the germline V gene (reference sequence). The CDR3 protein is CSANLRNEQFF. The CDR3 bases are TGCAGTGCCAATCTAAGAAATGAGCAGTTCTTC.

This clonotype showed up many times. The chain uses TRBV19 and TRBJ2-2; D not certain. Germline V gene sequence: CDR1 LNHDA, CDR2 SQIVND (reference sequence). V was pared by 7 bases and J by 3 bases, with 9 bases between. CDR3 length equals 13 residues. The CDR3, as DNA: TGTGCCAGTACCCTTTCATACACCGGGGAGCTGTTTTTT. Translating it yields CASTLSYTGELFF.

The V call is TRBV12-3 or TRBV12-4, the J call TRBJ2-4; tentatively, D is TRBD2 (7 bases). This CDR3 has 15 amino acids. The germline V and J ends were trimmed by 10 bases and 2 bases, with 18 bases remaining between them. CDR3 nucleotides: TGTGCCAACGGGGCAAGGGGGGGTCCCAAAAACATTCAGTACTTC. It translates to CANGARGGPKNIQYF.

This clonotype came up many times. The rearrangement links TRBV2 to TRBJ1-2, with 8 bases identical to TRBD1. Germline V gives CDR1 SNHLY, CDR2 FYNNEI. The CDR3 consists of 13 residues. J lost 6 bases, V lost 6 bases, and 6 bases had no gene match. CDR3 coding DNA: TGTGCCAGCAGCCAACGGACAGGGAATGGCTACACCTTC. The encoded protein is CASSQRTGNGYTF.

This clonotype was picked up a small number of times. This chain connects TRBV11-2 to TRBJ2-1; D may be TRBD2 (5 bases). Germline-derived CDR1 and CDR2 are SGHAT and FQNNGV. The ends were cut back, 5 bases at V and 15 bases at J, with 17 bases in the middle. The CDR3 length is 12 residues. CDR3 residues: CASSPIEGRGFF. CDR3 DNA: TGTGCCAGCAGCCCCATAGAGGGAAGAGGGTTCTTC.

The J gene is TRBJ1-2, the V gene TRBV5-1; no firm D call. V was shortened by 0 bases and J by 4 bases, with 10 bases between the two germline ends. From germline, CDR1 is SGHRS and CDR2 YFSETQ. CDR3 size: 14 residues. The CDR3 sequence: CASSLDIGGYGYTF. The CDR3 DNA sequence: TGCGCCAGCAGCTTGGATATCGGAGGCTATGGCTACACCTTC.

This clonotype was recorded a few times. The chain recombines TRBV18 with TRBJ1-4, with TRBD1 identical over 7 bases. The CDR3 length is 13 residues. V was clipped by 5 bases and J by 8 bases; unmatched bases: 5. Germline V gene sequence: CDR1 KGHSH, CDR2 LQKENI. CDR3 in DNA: TGTGCCAGCTCAGAGGGGGCCCGGGAAAAACTGTTTTTT. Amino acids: CASSEGAREKLFF. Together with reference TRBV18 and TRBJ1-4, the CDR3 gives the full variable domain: NAGVMQNPRHLVRRRGQEARLRCSPMKGHSHVYWYRQLPEEGLKFMVYLQKENIIDESGMPKERFSAEFPKEGPSILRIQQVVRGDSAAYFCASSEGAREKLFFGSGTQLSVL.

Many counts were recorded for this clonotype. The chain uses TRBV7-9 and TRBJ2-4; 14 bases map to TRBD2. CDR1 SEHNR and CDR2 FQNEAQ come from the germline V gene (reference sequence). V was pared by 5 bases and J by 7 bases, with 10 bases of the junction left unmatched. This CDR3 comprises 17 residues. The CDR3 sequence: CASSPPYGTSGSNIQYF. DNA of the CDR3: TGTGCCAGCAGCCCACCATACGGGACTAGCGGGAGTAACATTCAGTACTTC.